These 16 T cell receptor beta chains share one sample of origin, sequenced in a study of blood T cells in healthy people across ages. The use of a sample-barcoded 5' primer and a J-beta primer mix characterized a second PCR of roughly 6 to 12 cycles. Each CDR3 protein is one row after TCRdb ran MiXCR on the 5' RACE reads. The table has over 500,000 distinct CDR3 sequences, under 65% seen once; the top ten hold approximately 12%. Sample: blood. These receptors were obtained from a woman older than 75 in good health.

This clonotype showed up many times. The chain combines TRBV12-3 or TRBV12-4 with TRBJ2-1; D gene unclear. Trimming pared 6 bases from V and 2 bases from J, leaving 8 bases between. The CDR3 totals 13 residues. CDR3 nucleotide sequence: TGTGCCAGCAGCCCTGGGACCTACAATGAGCAGTTCTTC. This sequence encodes CASSPGTYNEQFF.

Details on this clonotype: A read error may explain this, as a much larger clone is one base away. The V call is TRBV12-3 or TRBV12-4, the J call TRBJ2-1; weak D call: TRBD2 (6 bases). The germline V and J ends were trimmed by 6 bases and 8 bases, with 17 bases remaining between them. CDR3 length equals 14 residues. The CDR3 protein is CASSPGGSDDEQFF. DNA of the CDR3: TGTGCCAGCAGCCCTGGGGGGTCTGACGATGAGCAGTTCTTC.

The chain is built from TRBV25-1 and TRBJ1-5; TRBD1 is a possible D gene (5 bases). The CDR3 contains 14 residues. V was shortened by 6 bases and J by 4 bases, with 13 bases between the two germline ends. The germline CDR1 and CDR2 sequences are MGHDK and SYGVNS. This CDR3 is CASRGPERNQPQHF. For the CDR3, the DNA is TGTGCCAGCAGGGGGCCAGAGCGTAATCAGCCCCAGCATTTT.

This clonotype has ten or more counts. The chain links TRBV20-1 to TRBJ2-7; tentative D call: TRBD1 (6 bases). Germline values: CDR1 DFQATT, CDR2 SNEGSKA (reference sequence). The CDR3 sequence is 13 residues long. Trimming cost V 3 bases and J 1 base, with 10 bases left between them. CDR3 in DNA: TGCAGTGCTAGTAAAACAGGGTCCTACGAGCAGTACTTC. Encoded protein: CSASKTGSYEQYF.

The rearrangement joins TRBV28 to TRBJ1-2; D is perhaps TRBD1 (6 bases). The CDR3 runs 15 residues. The ends were cut back, 5 bases at V and 4 bases at J, with 17 bases in the middle. Germline V gene lookup returns CDR1 MDHEN and CDR2 SYDVKM. In DNA form, the CDR3 reads TGTGCCAGCAGTAGGACCGGGGGCTCGACCTATGGCTACACCTTC. It translates to CASSRTGGSTYGYTF.

The chain is built from TRBV18 and TRBJ2-7; 7 bases fit TRBD1. The J call may be mistaken, given a closer DNA end match to TRBJ2-5. The length of the CDR3 is 15 residues. Per the germline V gene, CDR1 is KGHSH and CDR2 is LQKENI. CDR3 sequence reads: CASSPSRTGWETQYF. For the CDR3, the DNA is TGTGCCAGCTCACCATCCCGGACAGGTTGGGAGACCCAGTACTTC.

The chain has TRBV20-1 and TRBJ2-6; no definite D call. This CDR3 contains 16 residues. CDR1 and CDR2 (germline): DFQATT, SNEGSKA (reference sequence). V gave up 0 bases and J gave up 5 bases, with 14 bases separating them. In nucleotides, the CDR3 is TGCAGTGCTAGAGATTTCACGGCCGACTGGGCCAACGTCCTGACTTTC. This translates into CSARDFTADWANVLTF.

The rearrangement uses TRBV25-1 and TRBJ1-1; 7 positions match TRBD1. CDR3 length equals 13 residues. V lost 4 bases, J lost 5 bases, and 4 bases stayed unmatched. Per germline, CDR1 MGHDK and CDR2 SYGVNS. DNA for the CDR3: TGTGCCAGCAGTGCGCAGGGGGGGACTGAAGCTTTCTTT. Translated: CASSAQGGTEAFF.

The chain combines TRBV5-1 with TRBJ2-1; a possible D gene is TRBD1 (5 bases). The CDR3 runs 14 residues. Germline V lookup: CDR1 SGHRS, CDR2 YFSETQ. The V end lost 9 bases, the J end lost 4 bases, and 17 bases lay between the germline ends. The CDR3 coding sequence is TGCGCCACCACCCAGGGTGGACCGTACAATGAGCAGTTCTTC. Encoded protein: CATTQGGPYNEQFF. The full variable domain, in which reference TRBV5-1 and TRBJ2-1 provide the parts outside the CDR3, is KAGVTQTPRYLIKTRGQQVTLSCSPISGHRSVSWYQQTPGQGLQFLFEYFSETQRNKGNFPGRFSGRQFSNSRSEMNVSTLELGDSALYLCATTQGGPYNEQFFGPGTRLTVL.

This clonotype was counted between two and nine times. The CDR3, as DNA: TGTGCCAGCAGCTTAGCGGGGGGACAGTCAGATACGCAGTATTTT. Translation gives CASSLAGGQSDTQYF. The V and J genes are TRBV7-9 and TRBJ2-3, with D perhaps matching TRBD1 (7 bases). This CDR3 spans 15 amino acids. The germline gives CDR1 SEHNR, CDR2 FQNEAQ (reference sequence). Trimming removed 0 bases at V and 4 bases at J, with 11 bases between.

The genes are TRBV27 and TRBJ1-1; D gene ambiguous. The CDR3 is made up of 13 amino acids. The germline CDR1 and CDR2 sequences are MNHEY and SMNVEV (reference sequence). Trimming took 7 bases from V and 0 from J, leaving 9 bases between them. The CDR3: CASTLRLNTEAFF. The CDR3 region has the DNA TGTGCCAGCACCCTTAGACTGAACACTGAAGCTTTCTTT.

The rearrangement links TRBV9 to TRBJ2-5, with D perhaps TRBD1 (7 bases). Per the germline V gene, CDR1 is SGDLS and CDR2 is YYNGEE. This CDR3 comprises 14 residues. V was shortened by 1 base and J by 4 bases, with 11 bases between the two germline ends. In DNA, the CDR3 is TGTGCCAGCAGCGTACCGCAGGGGGGAGAGACCCAGTACTTC. This gives the protein CASSVPQGGETQYF.

This chain joins TRBV27 and TRBJ2-1; TRBD2 aligns across 9 bases. CDR1 and CDR2 from the germline V gene are MNHEY and SMNVEV (reference sequence). V was pared by 7 bases and J by 8 bases, with 9 bases of the junction left unmatched. The CDR3 is 14 residues long. The CDR3 loop is CASTPSGNFYEQFF. CDR3 bases: TGTGCCAGCACTCCTAGCGGGAATTTCTATGAGCAGTTCTTC.

In this sample, this clonotype turned up many times. The V call is TRBV5-1, the J call TRBJ2-1; the match to TRBD2 covers 13 bases. This CDR3 has 15 residues. Trimming cost V 4 bases and J 4 bases; bases outside gene matches: 2. Looked up from germline, CDR1 is SGHRS and CDR2 is YFSETQ. The CDR3 is CASSPGLAGYNEQFF. The CDR3 bases are TGCGCCAGCAGCCCGGGACTAGCGGGGTACAATGAGCAGTTCTTC.

This clonotype was seen a handful of times. The chain couples TRBV9 to TRBJ1-1; D is undetermined. Germline values: CDR1 SGDLS, CDR2 YYNGEE. This CDR3 is 13 amino acids long. V lost 4 bases, J lost 0 bases, and 7 bases lay in between. The CDR3 protein is CASSSRMNTEAFF. CDR3 DNA sequence: TGTGCCAGCAGCTCTCGAATGAACACTGAAGCTTTCTTT.

This rearrangement joins TRBV14 to TRBJ2-7, with D hard to call. Deletions cut 9 bases from V and 6 bases from J, with 12 bases between. CDR1 is SGHDN, CDR2 FVKESK, per germline. The CDR3 extends over 11 amino acids. The CDR3 reads CASGMGFEQYF. DNA of the CDR3: TGTGCCAGTGGGATGGGGTTCGAGCAGTACTTC. Variable domain in full (rest from reference TRBV14 and TRBJ2-7): EAGVTQFPSHSVIEKGQTVTLRCDPISGHDNLYWYRRVMGKEIKFLLHFVKESKQDESGMPNNRFLAERTGGTYSTLKVQPAELEDSGVYFCASGMGFEQYFGPGTRLTVT.